Listed here are 26 T cell receptor beta chains from one sample, sequenced in a study of blood T cell repertoires in COVID-19. Clones were sequenced by immunoSEQ multiplex PCR, and TCRdb holds only the in-frame ones, with some missing. The table lists hundreds of thousands of clones, roughly 88% of them singletons. The sequencing input was peripheral blood. These receptors originate from a woman aged 50 to 60 with COVID-19, enrolled during active disease.

This clone appeared a few times. The CDR3 bases are TGTGCCAGCAGCCAAGATAGGGCTAGCGCTTCCACAGATACGCAGTATTTT. Translated: CASSQDRASASTDTQYF. The rearrangement joins TRBV4-2 to TRBJ2-3; TRBD2 might be the D (6 bases). The CDR3 runs to 17 residues. The germline V gene has CDR1 LGHNA and CDR2 YNFKEQ. The ends were cut back, 0 bases at V and 2 bases at J, with 15 bases in the middle.

This chain joins TRBV27 and TRBJ2-2, with unresolved D. The germline V and J ends were trimmed by 2 bases and 2 bases, with 6 bases remaining between them. The CDR3 is 14 residues long. Germline CDR1 and CDR2: MNHEY and SMNVEV (reference sequence). The DNA of the CDR3 is TGTGCCAGCAGTTTAGGCCATAACACCGGGGAGCTGTTTTTT. Translating it yields CASSLGHNTGELFF.

CDR3 protein: CASSGLAGGPGTQYF. The CDR3 nucleotides are TGTGCCAGCAGTGGGCTGGCGGGGGGGCCGGGTACGCAGTATTTT. V usage is TRBV2 and J usage is TRBJ2-3, with 9 positions matching TRBD2. Germline values: CDR1 SNHLY, CDR2 FYNNEI. CDR3 length: 15 residues. The ends lost 4 bases at V and 8 bases at J; junction bases unmatched: 10.

V is TRBV11-2 and J is TRBJ2-7, with a possible D match to TRBD2 (5 bases). Trimming took 2 bases from V and 0 from J, leaving 11 bases between them. CDR3 length: 15 amino acids. From germline, CDR1 is SGHAT and CDR2 FQNNGV. CDR3 loop: CASSLSTGSSYEQYF. Here the CDR3 DNA reads TGTGCCAGCAGCTTATCGACGGGGAGCTCCTACGAGCAGTACTTC. Using reference TRBV11-2 and TRBJ2-7 for the parts outside the CDR3, the full variable domain is EAGVAQSPRYKIIEKRQSVAFWCNPISGHATLYWYQQILGQGPKLLIQFQNNGVVDDSQLPKDRFSAERLKGVDSTLKIQPAKLEDSAVYLCASSLSTGSSYEQYFGPGTRLTVT.

The genes are TRBV4-2 and TRBJ2-2, with 8 nucleotides matching TRBD2. CDR3 length: 15 residues. The V gene's germline CDR1 is LGHNA and CDR2 YNFKEQ. V lost 1 base and J lost 5; bases outside the gene matches: 3. The CDR3 here is CASSQAGGQTGELFF. CDR3 nucleotides: TGTGCCAGCAGCCAAGCGGGGGGGCAGACCGGGGAGCTGTTTTTT.

This chain uses TRBV7-3 with TRBJ2-2; 7 bases are a match to TRBD1. Trimming took 4 bases from V and 2 from J; bases not matched to a gene: 4. Germline CDR1 SGHTA, CDR2 FQGTGA. CDR3 length: 15 residues. CDR3 protein: CASSSWDSNTGELFF. CDR3 bases: TGTGCCAGCAGCTCTTGGGACAGTAACACCGGGGAGCTGTTTTTT.

The V call is TRBV12-3 or TRBV12-4, the J call TRBJ1-1; D is undetermined. This CDR3 comprises 10 residues. V was shortened by 11 bases and J by 5 bases, with 9 bases between the two germline ends. The CDR3 nucleotides read TGTGCCGACCGGGAAACTGAAGCTTTCTTT. Amino acid sequence: CADRETEAFF.

V usage is TRBV9 and J usage is TRBJ2-2; 7 bases map to TRBD2. Losses at the gene ends were 3 bases for V and 1 base for J; bases not matched to a gene: 6. CDR3 size: 16 residues. Germline assignment: CDR1 SGDLS and CDR2 YYNGEE. CDR3 coding DNA: TGTGCCAGCAGCGGGGGAAGCGGGGTGAACACCGGGGAGCTGTTTTTT. This codes for CASSGGSGVNTGELFF.

The gene calls are TRBV10-3 and TRBJ2-1, with D tentatively TRBD1 (5 bases). Germline loops: CDR1 ENHRY, CDR2 SYGVKD. Trimming pared 7 bases from V and 8 bases from J, leaving 15 bases between. This CDR3 contains 13 residues. CDR3 protein: CAINAGLRHEQFF. CDR3 bases: TGTGCCATCAACGCAGGGCTTAGGCATGAGCAGTTCTTC.

The CDR3 region has the DNA TGTGCCAGCAGTGAGAGGGCTTTCCAAGAGACCCAGTACTTC. Translated, it gives CASSERAFQETQYF. This sequence joins TRBV2 and TRBJ2-5, with D maybe TRBD2 (5 bases). The ends were cut back, 3 bases at V and 1 base at J, with 9 bases in the middle. CDR3 size: 14 residues. Germline V gives CDR1 SNHLY, CDR2 FYNNEI. Full variable domain (missing parts from reference TRBV2 and TRBJ2-5): EPEVTQTPSHQVTQMGQEVILRCVPISNHLYFYWYRQILGQKVEFLVSFYNNEISEKSEIFDDQFSVERPDGSNFTLKIRSTKLEDSAMYFCASSERAFQETQYFGPGTRLLVL.

This clone was observed a few times. The V and J genes are TRBV4-1 and TRBJ1-6; D may be TRBD1 (5 bases). The CDR3 is made up of 16 amino acids. V was shortened by 4 bases and J by 10 bases, with 20 bases between the two germline ends. CDR1 is MGHRA, CDR2 YSYEKL, per germline. CDR3 coding DNA: TGCGCCAGCAGCCTTCGCGGAGTCAGGGCAGCCTCACCCCTCCACTTT. Protein product: CASSLRGVRAASPLHF.

This clone appeared a few times. V gene TRBV12-2 combines with J gene TRBJ2-3; the table's D call, TRBD2, was not checked against the DNA. TRBV12-2 corresponds to a pseudogene. This CDR3 contains 16 residues. For the CDR3, the DNA is TGTGCAAGTCGCTTAGGGCGCGGGGGGGCTTCAGATACGCAGTATTTT. Amino acids: CASRLGRGGASDTQYF.

The CDR3 sequence: CASSPTFNTEAFF. The CDR3 bases are TGTGCCAGCTCACCGACTTTCAACACTGAAGCTTTCTTT. The chain combines TRBV18 with TRBJ1-1; D is ambiguous. V lost 3 bases to trimming and J lost 2 bases, with 7 bases between them. This CDR3 is built from 13 residues. Germline loops: CDR1 KGHSH, CDR2 LQKENI.

The genes are TRBV3-1 (or the pseudogene TRBV3-2) and TRBJ2-2; 9 bases line up with TRBD1. The germline CDR1 and CDR2 sequences are LGHDT and YNNKEL (reference sequence). V was clipped by 4 bases and J by 7 bases; unmatched bases: 4. CDR3 size: 14 residues. The CDR3: CASSLGQGFGELFF. CDR3 bases: TGTGCCAGCAGCCTGGGACAGGGTTTCGGGGAGCTGTTTTTT.

The V and J genes are TRBV11-2 and TRBJ2-7, with no clear D. The CDR3 has 11 amino acids. Germline assignment: CDR1 SGHAT and CDR2 FQNNGV. Deletions cut 1 base from V and 7 bases from J, with 5 bases between. CDR3 sequence: CASSLGSEQYF. For the CDR3, the DNA is TGTGCCAGCAGCTTAGGTAGTGAGCAGTACTTC.

The chain uses TRBV18 and TRBJ2-7, with D perhaps TRBD1 (6 bases). V lost 8 bases and J lost 2, with 7 bases in between. Germline values: CDR1 KGHSH, CDR2 LQKENI. The CDR3 runs to 11 residues. Here the CDR3 reads CASRDTYEQYF. Here the CDR3 DNA reads TGTGCCAGCCGGGACACCTACGAGCAGTACTTC.

The genes are TRBV4-1 and TRBJ1-1, with 9 bases lining up with TRBD1. From germline, CDR1 is MGHRA and CDR2 YSYEKL. V shed 1 base, J shed 5 bases, and the junction held 14 bases outside the gene matches. The CDR3 is 18 residues long. The CDR3, as DNA: TGCGCCAGCAGCCAAGTTCCCCCCACAGGGGGCGCATGGACTGAAGCTTTCTTT. Amino acid sequence: CASSQVPPTGGAWTEAFF.

This rearrangement joins TRBV9 to TRBJ2-5; a weak D match, TRBD2 (5 bases). Trimming took off 1 base at V and 2 bases at J, with 12 bases between the two ends. CDR1 and CDR2 from the germline V gene are SGDLS and YYNGEE. The CDR3 is made up of 15 amino acids. The CDR3 DNA reads TGTGCCAGCAGCGTAAGTAGCGAGCCTCAAGAGACCCAGTACTTC. As protein: CASSVSSEPQETQYF.

This rearrangement joins TRBV5-1 to TRBJ1-6, with 7 bases aligning to TRBD1. Trimming cost V 4 bases and J 10 bases; bases outside gene matches: 8. Germline loops: CDR1 SGHRS, CDR2 YFSETQ. The length of the CDR3 is 14 residues. Here the CDR3 reads CASSHGQAESPLHF. In DNA, the CDR3 is TGCGCCAGCAGCCATGGACAGGCGGAGTCACCCCTCCACTTT.

The V gene is TRBV20-1, the J gene TRBJ2-1; D is possibly TRBD2 (5 bases). The V and J ends lost 2 bases and 8 bases respectively, with 7 bases between them. The CDR3 loop spans 11 amino acids. Looked up from germline, CDR1 is DFQATT and CDR2 is SNEGSKA (reference sequence). In nucleotides, the CDR3 is TGCAGTGCTAGACTGGGAGATGAGCAGTTCTTC. It codes for CSARLGDEQFF.

J is TRBJ2-2 and V is TRBV13, with D maybe TRBD2 (7 bases). This CDR3 has 16 amino acids. The V end was cut by 5 bases, the J end by 3 bases, with 16 bases between. Germline loops: CDR1 PRHDT, CDR2 FYEKMQ (reference sequence). Here the CDR3 reads CASSPGGAFHTGELFF. CDR3 coding DNA: TGTGCCAGCAGCCCTGGGGGGGCATTCCACACCGGGGAGCTGTTTTTT.

This chain joins TRBV11-2 and TRBJ2-7, with 9 bases aligning to TRBD1. From germline, CDR1 is SGHAT and CDR2 FQNNGV. The CDR3 length is 13 residues. V trimming: 3 bases; J trimming: 6 bases; junction bases outside the gene matches: 3. CDR3 amino acids: CASSLGTGLEQYF. The CDR3 DNA follows: TGTGCCAGCAGCTTGGGGACAGGGCTCGAGCAGTACTTC.

The CDR3 reads CASKNRDTEAFF. The CDR3 DNA is TGCGCCAGCAAAAACAGGGACACTGAAGCTTTCTTT. V is TRBV5-1 and J is TRBJ1-1; tentative D call: TRBD1 (6 bases). Germline V gene sequence: CDR1 SGHRS, CDR2 YFSETQ. The length of the CDR3 is 12 residues. Trimming shortened V by 6 bases and J by 3 bases, and 9 bases separated the two germline ends.

This clone was observed a handful of times. The chain carries TRBV10-3 and TRBJ2-7; 7 nucleotides align to TRBD2. CDR3 length: 11 amino acids. Germline lookup yields CDR1 ENHRY and CDR2 SYGVKD. V dropped 8 bases and J dropped 6; count of bases not matched to a gene: 4. CDR3 bases: TGTGCCATCCTTGTAGCGGGCGAGCAGTACTTC. Amino acid sequence: CAILVAGEQYF.

The rearrangement links TRBV2 to TRBJ1-4; tentatively, D is TRBD1 (6 bases). The V gene lost 8 bases and the J gene lost 4 bases, with 11 bases spanning the gap. The CDR3 extends over 13 amino acids. Germline lookup yields CDR1 SNHLY and CDR2 FYNNEI. The CDR3 loop reads CASQGLGNEKLFF. CDR3 bases: TGTGCCAGCCAGGGGTTAGGTAATGAAAAACTGTTTTTT. The variable domain in full, completed from reference TRBV2 and TRBJ1-4, reads EPEVTQTPSHQVTQMGQEVILRCVPISNHLYFYWYRQILGQKVEFLVSFYNNEISEKSEIFDDQFSVERPDGSNFTLKIRSTKLEDSAMYFCASQGLGNEKLFFGSGTQLSVL.

The gene calls are TRBV6-5 and TRBJ1-1, with 7 bases identical to TRBD1. Germline values: CDR1 MNHEY, CDR2 SVGAGI. The CDR3 spans 13 residues. V shed 5 bases and J 7 bases; nucleotides not matched to a gene: 7. This CDR3 reads CASSPTHRGEAFF. The DNA of the CDR3 is TGTGCCAGCAGTCCCACCCACAGGGGTGAAGCTTTCTTT.